This TCR beta chain originates from a study of CD8 T cells in Susac syndrome. Study-wide findings and caveats: The TCR sequencing and HLA analysis in the study involved a relatively small number of individuals, as the study acknowledged.

From germline, CDR1 is KGHDR and CDR2 SFDVKD. The V end lost 0 bases, the J end lost 4 bases, and 15 bases lay between the germline ends. The CDR3 extends over 17 amino acids. Random hexamers were used to reverse transcribe about 0.5 to 1 ug of RNA. TCRdb reanalysed the immunoSEQ multiplex PCR reads using MiXCR and keeps one entry per CDR3 protein. The sample yields 250,000 to 350,000 distinct CDR3 sequences, about 85% seen once. As for this clonotype: Antigen specificity is unknown.

This TCR was sampled from a human donor with multiple sclerosis. This sequence joins TRBV24-1 and TRBJ2-1, with D possibly matching TRBD2 (5 bases). The material sequenced was CD8+ T cells from PBMCs. The CDR3 sequence is CATSDLRRGAAYNEQFF. The CDR3 region has the DNA TGTGCCACCAGTGATTTGAGGCGCGGAGCGGCTTACAATGAGCAGTTCTTC.